Each of the 2 T cell receptor beta chains below was sequenced from the same sample in a study of cytomegalovirus exposure and HLA in healthy donors. Amplification used 60 Vbeta primers and 13 Jbeta primers. Data came from immunoSEQ multiplex PCR; TCRdb stores just in-frame clones and leaves some out. The data contain 100,000 to 150,000 clones, 60% to 85% of them singletons. The sequencing input was PBMCs. These receptors came from a human donor in good health.

The chain combines TRBV28 with TRBJ2-3; 8 positions match TRBD1. Trimming cost V 2 bases and J 2 bases; bases outside gene matches: 12. The germline V gene has CDR1 MDHEN and CDR2 SYDVKM. CDR3 length: 18 residues. The CDR3 sequence is CASSLPGTGTGHTDTQYF. DNA of the CDR3: TGTGCCAGCAGTTTACCGGGAACCGGGACAGGTCACACAGATACGCAGTATTTT.

The rearrangement uses TRBV19 and TRBJ1-1; TRBD1 agrees at 8 bases. The CDR3 sequence is 14 residues long. V dropped 6 bases and J dropped 0; count of bases not matched to a gene: 3. Germline lookup yields CDR1 LNHDA and CDR2 SQIVND (reference sequence). The CDR3 DNA reads as TGTGCCAGTAGCGACAGGGGCTTGAACACTGAAGCTTTCTTT. This translates into CASSDRGLNTEAFF.